This T cell receptor beta chain was obtained from a study of technical replicates of blood from a few donors. TCRdb's table, derived via immunoSEQ multiplex PCR, lists solely in-frame clones and lacks some. In the table there are some 50,000 clones, roughly 94% of which are singletons. V gave up 5 bases and J gave up 9 bases; unmatched junction bases: 6. Germline-derived CDR1 and CDR2 are MNHNY and SVGAGI (reference sequence). The CDR3 runs to 13 residues. The sequence came from a human donor in good health. What was sequenced was T cells isolated from PBMCs. The chain recombines TRBV6-6 with TRBJ1-5, with 8 positions matching TRBD1. The CDR3 region is CASSPSGGTPQHF. CDR3 in DNA: TGTGCCAGCAGTCCATCAGGGGGCACGCCCCAGCATTTT.